The 14 T cell receptor beta chains in this list originate from one sample, sequenced in a study of T cells in Graves' hyperthyroidism and ophthalmopathy. Regions amplified from RNA transcripts were the TCR beta CDR3 regions. The HTBI primer set drove a first-round RT-PCR of the TCR CDR3. TCRdb analysed the multiplex PCR reads with MiXCR anew, one entry per CDR3 protein. The table has 220,000 or so distinct CDR3 sequences, less than 20% seen once; the top ten hold about 30%. The sequenced sample was blood. These receptors came from a woman between 18 and 29 years old with Graves' ophthalmopathy.

The table lists this clonotype with many counts. This sequence joins TRBV2 and TRBJ1-1; weak D call: TRBD1 (5 bases). Trimming left V 4 bases short and J 3 bases short, with 18 bases between. Germline CDR1 and CDR2: SNHLY and FYNNEI. The CDR3 runs 16 residues. CDR3 amino acids: CASSALSGGGDTEAFF. The CDR3, as DNA: TGTGCCAGCAGTGCCCTGAGTGGGGGAGGAGACACTGAAGCTTTCTTT.

This clonotype was recorded a few times. The genes are TRBV4-3 and TRBJ1-3; D not resolved. The germline V gene has CDR1 LGHNA and CDR2 YSLEER. V lost 6 bases, J lost 15 bases, and 24 bases lay in between. The length of the CDR3 is 14 residues. The CDR3 bases are TGCGCCAGCAGTCGACAATTAGAGGCCTCGAGGCAATATTTT. Protein sequence: CASSRQLEASRQYF.

In its sample, this clonotype was seen many times. The chain carries TRBV29-1 and TRBJ2-3; D uncertain. This CDR3 has 10 amino acids. The V gene lost 5 bases and the J gene lost 10 bases, with 10 bases spanning the gap. From germline, CDR1 is SQVTM and CDR2 ANQGSEA. CDR3 sequence reads: CSVIAAAQYF. CDR3 in DNA: TGCAGCGTTATTGCCGCTGCGCAGTATTTT.

This clonotype was observed many times. The J gene is TRBJ1-2, the V gene TRBV28; D not resolved. CDR1 is MDHEN, CDR2 SYDVKM, per germline. V lost 4 bases to trimming and J lost 5 bases, with 8 bases between them. This CDR3 region has 12 residues. CDR3 in amino acids: CASSSVGYGYTF. The CDR3 DNA follows: TGTGCCAGCAGTTCCGTGGGTTATGGCTACACCTTC.

This clonotype was counted ten times or more. The chain joins TRBV27 to TRBJ1-2, with D possibly TRBD1 on 6 matching bases. CDR3 size: 19 residues. Trimming took off 2 bases at V and 4 bases at J, with 26 bases between the two ends. Germline V CDR1 and CDR2: MNHEY, SMNVEV (reference sequence). Here the CDR3 DNA reads TGTGCCAGCAGTTTAGATGGGGGCAGAGACGGTGGGGGCCTCTATGGCTACACCTTC. Translated: CASSLDGGRDGGGLYGYTF.

This clonotype was recorded at least ten times. This chain connects TRBV6-6 to TRBJ2-5, with TRBD2 matching over 11 bases. The trim removed 3 bases at V and 1 base at J, leaving 7 bases unmatched. Germline V lookup: CDR1 MNHNY, CDR2 SVGAGI (reference sequence). This CDR3 region has 17 residues. The CDR3, as DNA: TGTGCCAGCAGTTATTGGGGGACTAGCGGCCCCCAAGAGACCCAGTACTTC. Amino acids: CASSYWGTSGPQETQYF.

This clonotype was detected ten times or more. CDR3 protein: CAWSVPKGTIYF. CDR3 nucleotides: TGTGCCTGGAGTGTACCTAAGGGCACCATATATTTT. The chain employs TRBV30 and TRBJ1-3; D unclear. The CDR3 is 12 residues long. Trimming cost V 0 bases and J 9 bases, with 9 bases left between them. Germline CDR1 is GTSNPN and CDR2 is SVGIG (reference sequence).

This clonotype was picked up many times. The genes are TRBV19 and TRBJ1-2, with TRBD1 identical over 12 bases. The CDR3 spans 14 residues. Germline trimming cut 7 bases from V and 6 bases from J; bases unmatched to any gene: 6. Germline assignment: CDR1 LNHDA and CDR2 SQIVND (reference sequence). CDR3 sequence (DNA): TGTGCCAGTAACTTCGGGACAGGGGGCCATGGCTACACCTTC. Translated, it gives CASNFGTGGHGYTF.

V and J are TRBV5-8 and TRBJ2-1; no definite D call. V was pared by 0 bases and J by 10 bases, with 8 bases between. Germline lookup yields CDR1 SGHTS and CDR2 YDEGEE. The CDR3 extends over 12 amino acids. CDR3 protein: CASSLAFREQFF. The DNA for the CDR3 is TGTGCCAGCAGCTTGGCCTTCCGCGAGCAGTTCTTC.

The gene calls are TRBV11-2 and TRBJ2-1, with 7 bases matching TRBD1. The germline V gene encodes CDR1 SGHAT and CDR2 FQNNGV. There are 15 residues in the CDR3. The V segment lost 4 bases and the J segment 0 bases; nucleotides outside the gene matches: 3. In nucleotides, the CDR3 is TGTGCCAGCAGCTGGAGGACAGGCTCCTACAATGAGCAGTTCTTC. Its protein product is CASSWRTGSYNEQFF.

This clonotype occurred many times. The CDR3 DNA is TGTGCCAGCAGTTTTATAAGTCGGAGGGATACCTACGAGCAGTACTTC. Protein: CASSFISRRDTYEQYF. V and J are TRBV28 and TRBJ2-7; D perhaps matches TRBD2 (6 bases). The CDR3 loop spans 16 amino acids. The germline V gene has CDR1 MDHEN and CDR2 SYDVKM. The V gene lost 3 bases and the J gene lost 2 bases, with 17 bases spanning the gap.

This clonotype was detected many times. CDR3 nucleotides: TGTGCCAGCAGCCAAACTACTAGCGGGAGTGAGACCCAGTACTTC. It yields the protein CASSQTTSGSETQYF. The J gene is TRBJ2-5, the V gene TRBV14, with 11 bases that match TRBD2. V trimming: 2 bases; J trimming: 5 bases; junction bases outside the gene matches: 4. CDR3 length equals 15 residues. Germline lookup yields CDR1 SGHDN and CDR2 FVKESK.

This clonotype was picked up many times. This sequence joins TRBV19 and TRBJ1-1; 7 positions agree with TRBD1. The CDR3 sequence is 15 residues long. Unmatched junction bases numbered 14, after V lost 7 bases and J lost 6 bases. In germline, CDR1 is LNHDA, CDR2 SQIVND (reference sequence). The CDR3 DNA sequence: TGTGCCAGTACCCCAGAGAGGGGGCGAGGGGCTGAAGCTTTCTTT. Translated, it gives CASTPERGRGAEAFF.

This clonotype was counted at least ten times. V and J are TRBV7-9 and TRBJ2-5, with 10 nucleotides matching TRBD2. V shed 8 bases, J shed 1 base, and the junction held 7 bases outside the gene matches. There are 15 residues in the CDR3. Per the germline V gene, CDR1 is SEHNR and CDR2 is FQNEAQ (reference sequence). The CDR3 is CASGLAGAVQETQYF. The DNA of the CDR3 is TGTGCCAGCGGCCTAGCGGGGGCGGTCCAAGAGACCCAGTACTTC.